This T cell receptor (beta chain) was identified during a study of radiation and T cells in renal cell carcinoma. Points on this clone: Its antigen is still unknown.

Time point specified: blood 2 weeks post-SBRT. As to treatment: 15 Gy SBRT to primary tumor, nephrectomy 4 weeks later. J was trimmed by 4 bases and V by 3 bases; bases with no gene match: 6. The CDR3 is 15 residues long. Germline loops: CDR1 WNHNN, CDR2 SYGVQD (reference sequence). Generated by immunoSEQ multiplex PCR, the TCRdb table keeps only in-frame clones and is missing some. The sample holds tens of thousands of clones, roughly 78% seen once. The study, taken as a whole, reports: Baseline intratumoral clonotype presence is unknown without pretreatment biopsies. From baseline, blood top tumor clonotypes peaked at 2 weeks post-radiation.

This specimen consisted of blood, obtained from a patient whose treatment included radiotherapy and nephrectomy. This receptor was obtained from a woman in her 70s with renal cell carcinoma. The rearrangement joins TRBV10-1 to TRBJ2-5, with TRBD1 matching over 9 bases. The CDR3 DNA is TGCGCCAGCAGTGACCCGGGACAGGGCGTAGAGACCCAGTACTTC. It yields the protein CASSDPGQGVETQYF.